This T cell receptor beta chain was sequenced during a study of T cell changes during pregnancy in multiple sclerosis. The CDR3 is 13 amino acids. With 3 bases removed from V and 1 base from J, the gap between germline ends came to 6 bases. Per the germline V gene, CDR1 is SGHTA and CDR2 is FQGNSA. TCRdb's copy holds only in-frame clones and misses some; the assay was immunoSEQ multiplex PCR. The data contain tens of thousands of clones, about 94% of them seen just once; the ten biggest clones take up 0.13% to 0.15%. The material was CD4+ T cells from peripheral blood mononuclear cells, obtained after pregnancy. This TCR came from a female donor with multiple sclerosis, enrolled in a pregnancy study. The chain couples TRBV7-2 to TRBJ1-1; D unclear. CDR3 region: CASSFSQNTEAFF. For the CDR3, the DNA is TGTGCCAGCAGCTTTTCACAGAACACTGAAGCTTTCTTT. Complete variable domain (other parts from reference TRBV7-2 and TRBJ1-1): GAGVSQSPSNKVTEKGKDVELRCDPISGHTALYWYRQSLGQGLEFLIYFQGNSAPDKSGLPSDRFSAERTGGSVSTLTIQRTQQEDSAVYLCASSFSQNTEAFFGQGTRLTVV.